The rows below give T cell receptor beta chains drawn from one sample of a study of CD8 T cells in ankylosing spondylitis. TCRdb re-called the 5' RACE reads with MiXCR, one entry per CDR3 protein. The table has some 300,000 distinct CDR3 sequences, less than 25% seen once. Sequenced input: blood, either unsorted or a sorted T cell fraction (not recorded which). All receptors come from a female donor with ankylosing spondylitis or in good health (not recorded which). CDR3s include the opening cysteine and the closing phenylalanine or tryptophan. D genes are given only for firm matches. Clone size is given for some rows only: seen once, a few or many times, or a class if the clone is expanded.

. | TRBJ2-1 | . | TRBV15 | TGTGCCACCAGCAGAGAACACAGGAATGAGCAGTTCTTC | CATSREHRNEQFF
. | TRBJ2-5 | once | TRBV15 | TGTGCCACCAGCCCATGGGTGGCGGAAGAGACCCAGTACTTC | CATSPWVAEETQYF
. | TRBJ1-3 | few | TRBV6-1 | TGTGCCAGCAGAAGGGGGGTGGGCGGAAACACCATATATTTT | CASRRGVGGNTIYF
. | TRBJ1-1 | few | TRBV12-3/TRBV12-4 | TGTGCCAGCAGTTTAATCGCTCTGGCTGAAGCTTTCTTT | CASSLIALAEAFF
. | TRBJ2-1 | many | TRBV20-1 | TGCAGTGCTAGGTTAACAGGGTCGCGTCACTACAATGAGCAGTTCTTC | CSARLTGSRHYNEQFF
. | TRBJ2-3 | . | TRBV20-1 | TGCAGTGCTAGGCCCCCGGGAGCGTATGATACGCAGTATTTT | CSARPPGAYDTQYF
TRBD2 | TRBJ2-2 | . | TRBV3-1 | TGTGCCAGCAACCGGCTGTCGGGAGGCGGGGAGCTGTTTTTT | CASNRLSGGGELFF
TRBD1 | TRBJ2-3 | few | TRBV10-2 | TGCGCCACCGGACAGGGGGCAGATACGCAGTATTTT | CATGQGADTQYF
. | TRBJ2-5 | . | TRBV20-1 | TGCAGTGCTAGAGCCAGGGACCAAGAGACCCAGTACTTC | CSARARDQETQYF
. | TRBJ2-1 | few | TRBV5-1 | TGCGCCAGCAGCTTGGAGAACTCCTCCCCTGAGCAGTTCTTC | CASSLENSSPEQFF
TRBD1 | TRBJ1-1 | few | TRBV20-1 | TGCAGTGCGCACATAACAGGGGGCTTCGAAGCTTTCTTT | CSAHITGGFEAFF
. | TRBJ2-5 | . | TRBV2 | TGTGCCAGCAGTGCACTAAGGGGGGAGACCCAGTACTTC | CASSALRGETQYF
TRBD1 | TRBJ2-1 | . | TRBV7-9 | TGTGCCAGCAGCGAACGACAGGGGATAACGTACAATGAGCAGTTCTTC | CASSERQGITYNEQFF
. | TRBJ2-5 | few | TRBV7-2 | TGTGCCAGCAGCTTAAGGGGGGATCAGACCCAGTACTTC | CASSLRGDQTQYF
. | TRBJ2-7 | few | TRBV5-5 | TGTGCCAGCAGCTCCCGGGTCAATTCCCACGAGCAGTACTTC | CASSSRVNSHEQYF
TRBD2 | TRBJ2-2 | . | TRBV5-1 | TGCGCCAGCAGCCCGCGGACTAGCGGGGGGACCGGGGAGCTGTTTTTT | CASSPRTSGGTGELFF
. | TRBJ2-1 | . | TRBV7-9 | TGTGCCAGCAGCCTTCTAGCGAGCCCCTACAATGAGCAGTTCTTC | CASSLLASPYNEQFF